Detailed here is one T cell receptor (beta chain). This entry is derived from a study of PD-L1 blockade in urothelial cancer. Study as a whole: Blood analysis took place 3 weeks (second dose) and 6 weeks after treatment start. A median of approximately 150,000 T cells was found in the blood samples.

This CDR3 comprises 15 residues. Trimming took 4 bases from V and 8 from J, leaving 20 bases between them. The germline V gene has CDR1 SGHTA and CDR2 FQGNSA. Time point given: pretreatment peripheral blood. Each PCR received spiked synthetic TCR analog templates. Some clones are missing from TCRdb's copy, which holds only in-frame ones; the method was immunoSEQ multiplex PCR. The data contain tens of thousands of clones, around 90% of them seen just once; the ten biggest clones take up under 2%. The clonotype was recovered from a man in his 60s with urothelial cancer. This sample comprised PBMCs, obtained around atezolizumab (anti-PD-L1) treatment. J is TRBJ1-2 and V is TRBV7-2, with D perhaps TRBD1 (6 bases). CDR3 residues: CASSYTTGTPSGYTF. CDR3 sequence (DNA): TGTGCCAGCAGCTACACTACCGGGACACCAAGCGGCTACACCTTC.